This T cell receptor (beta chain) was sequenced for a study of cytomegalovirus exposure and HLA in healthy donors. Study-level background: Researchers found that just over 80% of under 450 genotyped donors fell within the Caucasian-associated ancestry cluster.

Findings and caveats of the study: Upon later analysis, HLA-associated TCR beta chains proved more clonally expanded than other, equally common chains. Among CMV-associated TCR beta chains, most appeared HLA-restricted in a later analysis. Earlier results showed most TCR beta V segments being productive about 87% or about 30% of the time.

Worth noting for this clone: What it binds is unknown.

PCR primers comprised 60 Vbeta and 13 Jbeta primers. Produced via immunoSEQ multiplex PCR; TCRdb's table is partial and in-frame only. The sample shows 170,000 or so clones, approximately 80% of them seen only once. Trimming stripped 5 bases from V and 1 base from J, with 8 bases between. Germline CDR1 is MGHRA and CDR2 is YSYEKL. CDR3 length: 14 amino acids. V and J are TRBV4-1 and TRBJ2-2; no definite D call. The clonotype comes from a man aged 25 to 40 in good health and CMV-seropositive. The sequencing input was PBMCs. CDR3 sequence: CASSTELNTGELFF. The CDR3 coding sequence is TGCGCCAGCAGCACGGAGTTGAACACCGGGGAGCTGTTTTTT.